This TCR beta chain comes out of a study of CD8+ T cells in alopecia areata. Study findings and constraints: Lesional scalp exceeded normal scalp in clonality, especially in alopecia totalis/universalis.

Per germline, CDR1 SGHVS and CDR2 FQNEAQ. This CDR3 spans 14 amino acids. Trimming took off 2 bases at V and 5 bases at J, with 13 bases between the two ends. Treatment: oral pan-JAK inhibitor, 5-10 mg twice daily. From PBMCs, CD4+ and CD8+ T cells were sorted. Turning to this clone: As yet, its antigen is unknown.

Extraction and reverse transcription of RNA yielded cDNA as the sequencing template. Data came from immunoSEQ multiplex PCR; TCRdb stores just in-frame clones and leaves some out. The sample shows more than 95,000 clones, about nine tenths of them seen only once. This clonotype was sampled from a human donor with alopecia areata. The source material was CD8+ T cells sorted from blood, sampled between weeks 30 and 35, from a patient treated with tofacitinib. The chain links TRBV7-8 to TRBJ2-7, with a tentative D call TRBD2 (7 bases). DNA for the CDR3: TGTGCCAGCAGCTTATTCGACGGGGGGCACGAGCAGTACTTC. This gives the protein CASSLFDGGHEQYF.